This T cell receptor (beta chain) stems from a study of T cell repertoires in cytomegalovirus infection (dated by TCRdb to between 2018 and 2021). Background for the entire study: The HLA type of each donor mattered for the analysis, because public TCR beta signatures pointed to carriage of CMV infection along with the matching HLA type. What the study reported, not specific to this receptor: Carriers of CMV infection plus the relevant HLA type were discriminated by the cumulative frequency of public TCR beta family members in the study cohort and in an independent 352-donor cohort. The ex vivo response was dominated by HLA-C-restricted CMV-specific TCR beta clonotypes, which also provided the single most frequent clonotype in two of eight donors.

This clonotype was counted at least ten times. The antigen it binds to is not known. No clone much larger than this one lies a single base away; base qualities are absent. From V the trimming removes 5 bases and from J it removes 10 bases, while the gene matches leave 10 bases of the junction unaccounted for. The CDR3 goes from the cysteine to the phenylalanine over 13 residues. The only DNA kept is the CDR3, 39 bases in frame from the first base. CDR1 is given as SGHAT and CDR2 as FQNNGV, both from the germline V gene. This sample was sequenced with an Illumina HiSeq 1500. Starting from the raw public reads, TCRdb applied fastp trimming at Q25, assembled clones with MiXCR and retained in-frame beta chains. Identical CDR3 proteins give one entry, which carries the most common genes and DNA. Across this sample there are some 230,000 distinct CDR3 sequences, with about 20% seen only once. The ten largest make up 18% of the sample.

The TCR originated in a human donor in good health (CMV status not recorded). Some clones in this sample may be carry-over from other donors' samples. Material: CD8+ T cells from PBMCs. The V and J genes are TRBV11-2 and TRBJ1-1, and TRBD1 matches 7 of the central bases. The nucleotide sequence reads TGTGCCAGCAGCCCTACCGACAGGGTGGGAGCTTTCTTT. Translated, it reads CASSPTDRVGAFF.